This TCR beta chain was identified in a study of blood T cell repertoires in COVID-19. The overall study: Both acute and convalescent COVID-19 samples were obtained from the United States, Italy and Spain. PBMCs, B-cell-depleted T cells, or T cells provided the cDNA or gDNA that made up the material.

The germline V gene encodes CDR1 GTSNPN and CDR2 SVGIG (reference sequence). V shed 2 bases, J shed 2 bases, and the junction held 5 bases outside the gene matches. The CDR3 consists of 16 residues. Authors' processing steps: Amplifying reference gene primers gave estimates of nucleated cell counts. Using immunoSEQ multiplex PCR, the repertoire was profiled, and TCRdb retains in-frame clones only, with some absent. Clonal size and the V and J genes are those of that table, whereas D and trimming came from the DNA. In the table there are more than 200,000 clones, 84% of which are singletons. The V call is TRBV30, the J call TRBJ2-1; 11 nucleotides match TRBD2. Sequenced: peripheral blood. The source is a woman in her 40s who had recovered from COVID-19. The chain's CDR3 is CAWSTGTSGTYNEQFF. The CDR3 DNA follows: TGTGCCTGGAGTACCGGGACTAGCGGAACCTACAATGAGCAGTTCTTC.